Listed below are T cell receptor beta chains from one sample, sequenced in a study of T cell changes during pregnancy in multiple sclerosis. Method: immunoSEQ multiplex PCR; TCRdb's copy keeps in-frame clones and lacks some. Altogether 40,000 to 50,000 clones are present, less than 95% being singletons, with the ten largest covering less than 12%. This specimen was CD8+ T cells from peripheral blood mononuclear cells, taken in the first trimester of pregnancy. The receptors derive from a female donor with multiple sclerosis, enrolled in a pregnancy study. Each CDR3 is given with its conserved first and last residue. D genes are given only for firm matches. Where a row states a size, it is once, few, many or the class of an expanded clone; other rows omit it.

.	once	TRBV27	TRBJ2-7	TGTGCCAGCAGTTTGAGTCTAGACTACGAGCAGTACTTC	CASSLSLDYEQYF
TRBD1	.	TRBV9	TRBJ1-1	TGTGCCAGCAGCCCTTGGAGGCAGGGGGAGAACACTGAAGCTTTCTTT	CASSPWRQGENTEAFF
.	once	TRBV19	TRBJ1-1	TGTGCCAGTAGTATAATCAGGGAATCGAGCACTGAAGCTTTCTTT	CASSIIRESSTEAFF
.	.	TRBV4-1	TRBJ2-1	TGCGCCAGCAGTCTGAACCGGGACTCCCTCTACAATGAGCAGTTCTTC	CASSLNRDSLYNEQFF
.	.	TRBV7-9	TRBJ2-7	TGTGCCAGCAGCCCTACCAGGGACGAGCAGTACTTC	CASSPTRDEQYF
TRBD1	.	TRBV7-6	TRBJ2-5	TGTGCCAGCAGCTCGGGACAGAGCCTACAAGAGACCCAGTACTTC	CASSSGQSLQETQYF
.	.	TRBV7-2	TRBJ1-1	TGTGCCAGCAGCTTAGGTCAGAACACTGAAGCTTTCTTT	CASSLGQNTEAFF
.	once	TRBV19	TRBJ2-7	TGTGCCAGTAGTCGCTCGGGGGGCTGGCTCTACGAGCAGTACTTC	CASSRSGGWLYEQYF
TRBD1	.	TRBV5-6	TRBJ1-5	TGTGCCAGCAGCCTGGGGCAGGGGGCGAAGGGGAGCAATCAGCCCCAGCATTTT	CASSLGQGAKGSNQPQHF
.	.	TRBV5-4	TRBJ1-1	TGTGCCAGCAGTTCGGAGGGTATGGGGAACACTGAAGCTTTCTTT	CASSSEGMGNTEAFF
.	.	TRBV30	TRBJ1-1	TGTGCCTGGAGAGGGGATATGAACACTGAAGCTTTCTTT	CAWRGDMNTEAFF
TRBD1	.	TRBV27	TRBJ2-7	TGTGCCAGCAGTTTAAGTCAGGGGGATATCGCCTACGAGCAGTACTTC	CASSLSQGDIAYEQYF
.	.	TRBV10-3	TRBJ1-3	TGTGCCATCAGTGAACAGGGTTCTGGAAACACCATATATTTT	CAISEQGSGNTIYF